The following is a TCR beta chain sequence with its context. Its antigen is not known. The data belong to a study of T cells after posttransplantation cyclophosphamide. Study conclusions and caveats: After PTCy, TRB diversity resembled that of CNI/methotrexate controls. Blood and skin or GI T cell repertoires showed limited TRB overlap.

Profiling relied on immunoSEQ multiplex PCR, and the TCRdb table lists in-frame clones only, not all of them. The sample holds about 52,000 clones, 94% seen once. From germline, CDR1 is SGHAT and CDR2 FQDESV (reference sequence). V lost 5 bases and J lost 3, with 13 bases in between. The CDR3 contains 14 residues. This clonotype was obtained from a woman aged 25 to 45 in good health and a related stem cell transplant donor. The chain carries TRBV11-1 and TRBJ1-2, with a weak D call TRBD1 (5 bases). The sequencing input was PBMCs. The CDR3: CASSKGVQDYGYTF. For the CDR3, the DNA is TGTGCCAGCAGCAAAGGGGTCCAGGACTATGGCTACACCTTC. The full variable domain, with the rest looked up from reference TRBV11-1 and TRBJ1-2, is EAEVAQSPRYKITEKSQAVAFWCDPISGHATLYWYRQILGQGPELLVQFQDESVVDDSQLPKDRFSAERLKGVDSTLKIQPAELGDSAMYLCASSKGVQDYGYTFGSGTRLTVV.